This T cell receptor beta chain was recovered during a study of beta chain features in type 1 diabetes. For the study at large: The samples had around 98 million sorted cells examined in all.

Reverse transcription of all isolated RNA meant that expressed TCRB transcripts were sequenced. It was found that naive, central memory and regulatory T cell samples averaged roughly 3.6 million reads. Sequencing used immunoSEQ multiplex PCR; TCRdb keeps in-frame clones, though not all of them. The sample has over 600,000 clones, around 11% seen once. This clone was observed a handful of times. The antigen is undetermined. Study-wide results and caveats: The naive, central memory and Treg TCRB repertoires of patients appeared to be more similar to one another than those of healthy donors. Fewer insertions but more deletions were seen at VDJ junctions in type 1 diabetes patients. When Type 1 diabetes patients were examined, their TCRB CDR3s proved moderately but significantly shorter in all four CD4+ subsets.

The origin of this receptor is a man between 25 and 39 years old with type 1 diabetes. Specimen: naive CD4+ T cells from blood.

The CDR3 region is CASSRDSWRSYNEQFF. In DNA, the CDR3 is TGTGCCAGCAGCCGGGATAGTTGGCGGTCCTACAATGAGCAGTTCTTC. This rearrangement joins TRBV7-9 to TRBJ2-1, with D possibly matching TRBD2 (5 bases). Germline CDR1 and CDR2: SEHNR and FQNEAQ (reference sequence). Trimming removed 5 bases at V and 1 base at J, with 15 bases between. CDR3 length: 16 residues.